The clone carrying this T cell receptor beta chain occurred a few times. Its target is unknown. A J-beta primer mix and a sample-barcoded 5' primer were used in a second PCR of roughly 7 to 12 cycles. TCRdb recomputed calls from the 5' RACE reads with MiXCR, one row per CDR3 protein. Of approximately 2,000,000 distinct CDR3 sequences in the sample, roughly two fifths are singletons; the top ten hold 20% to 25%. The data originate from a study of blood T cells in healthy people across ages. General study results and limits: Possibly, changes in expanded clonotypes were confounded because donor CMV status was unknown.

The draw of peripheral blood yielded ten milliliters from each donor. Germline CDR1 reads SGHTA; CDR2 reads FQGNSA. Trimming shortened V by 4 bases and J by 9 bases, and 13 bases separated the two germline ends. The CDR3 has 13 amino acids. The rearrangement joins TRBV7-2 to TRBJ2-1; D is perhaps TRBD2 (6 bases). This sequence originates from a human donor in good health. The sample was blood. The CDR3 region is CASSYRLVGEQFF. The CDR3 nucleotides read TGTGCCAGCAGCTACCGACTAGTGGGTGAGCAGTTCTTC.